This T cell receptor beta chain came from a study of shared clonotypes between healthy human individuals. From CD4+ cells came CD45RA+ naive and CD45RA-negative memory subsets. The assay used deep level. Method: immunoSEQ multiplex PCR; TCRdb's copy keeps in-frame clones and lacks some. This sample carries more than 2 million clones, nearly 97% of them seen once, and the ten largest clones take around 0.13%. Germline V gene lookup returns CDR1 SNHLY and CDR2 FYNNEI. The CDR3 length is 15 residues. Deletions cut 0 bases from V and 5 bases from J, with 13 bases between. The TCR originated in a man between 18 and 29 years old in good health. The chain joins TRBV2 to TRBJ2-5; no reliable D call. What was sequenced was naive CD4+ T cells sorted from blood. As for subset: CD45RA+ positively selected. In DNA form, the CDR3 reads TGTGCCAGCAGTGAAGCGACGGCCGGGCCGGAGACCCAGTACTTC. It codes for CASSEATAGPETQYF.